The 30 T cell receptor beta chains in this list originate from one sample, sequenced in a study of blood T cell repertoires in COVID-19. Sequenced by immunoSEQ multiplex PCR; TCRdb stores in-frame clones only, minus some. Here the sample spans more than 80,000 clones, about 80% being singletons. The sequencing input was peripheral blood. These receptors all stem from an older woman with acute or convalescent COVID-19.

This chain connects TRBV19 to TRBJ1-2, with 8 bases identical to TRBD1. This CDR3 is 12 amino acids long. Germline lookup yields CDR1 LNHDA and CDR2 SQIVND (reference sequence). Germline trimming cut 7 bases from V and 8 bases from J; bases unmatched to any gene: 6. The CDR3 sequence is CASTFGTGGYTF. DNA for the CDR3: TGTGCCAGTACCTTCGGGACAGGCGGCTACACCTTC.

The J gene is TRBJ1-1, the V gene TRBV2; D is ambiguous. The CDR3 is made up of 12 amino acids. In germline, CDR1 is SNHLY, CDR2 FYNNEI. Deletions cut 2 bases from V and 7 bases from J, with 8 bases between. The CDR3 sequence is CASSELADEAFF. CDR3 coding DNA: TGTGCCAGCAGTGAATTGGCGGATGAAGCTTTCTTT.

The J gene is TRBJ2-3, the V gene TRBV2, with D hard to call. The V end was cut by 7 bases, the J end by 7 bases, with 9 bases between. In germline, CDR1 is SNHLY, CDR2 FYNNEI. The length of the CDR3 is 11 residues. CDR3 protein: CASTPSYTQYF. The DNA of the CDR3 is TGTGCCAGCACCCCCTCCTATACGCAGTATTTT.

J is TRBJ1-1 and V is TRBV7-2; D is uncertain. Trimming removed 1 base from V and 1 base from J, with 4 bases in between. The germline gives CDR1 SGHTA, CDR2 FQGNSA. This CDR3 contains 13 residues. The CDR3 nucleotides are TGTGCCAGCAGCTTAGGGAGGAACACTGAAGCTTTCTTT. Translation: CASSLGRNTEAFF.

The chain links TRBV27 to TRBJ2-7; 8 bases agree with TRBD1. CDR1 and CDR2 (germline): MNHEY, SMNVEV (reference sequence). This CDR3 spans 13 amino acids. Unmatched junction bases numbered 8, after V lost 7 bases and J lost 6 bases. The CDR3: CASIGQGAGEQYF. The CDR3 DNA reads TGTGCCAGCATTGGGCAGGGGGCAGGCGAGCAGTACTTC.

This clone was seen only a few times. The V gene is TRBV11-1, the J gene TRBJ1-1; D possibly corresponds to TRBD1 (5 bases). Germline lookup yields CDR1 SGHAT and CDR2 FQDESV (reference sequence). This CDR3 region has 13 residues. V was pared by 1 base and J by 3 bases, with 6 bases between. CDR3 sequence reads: CASSLVTDTEAFF. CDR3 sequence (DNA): TGTGCCAGCAGCTTAGTGACAGACACTGAAGCTTTCTTT.

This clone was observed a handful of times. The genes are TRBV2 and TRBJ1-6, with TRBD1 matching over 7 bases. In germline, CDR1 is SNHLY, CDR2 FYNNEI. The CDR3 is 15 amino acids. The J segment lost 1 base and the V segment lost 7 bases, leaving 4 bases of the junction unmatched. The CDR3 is CASTQGGSYNSPLHF. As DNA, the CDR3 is TGTGCCAGCACCCAGGGGGGATCCTATAATTCACCCCTCCACTTT.

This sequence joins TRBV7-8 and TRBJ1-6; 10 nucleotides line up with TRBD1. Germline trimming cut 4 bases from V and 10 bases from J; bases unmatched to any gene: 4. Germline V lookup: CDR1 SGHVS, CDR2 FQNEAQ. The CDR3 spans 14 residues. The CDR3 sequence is CASSSGQGRSPLHF. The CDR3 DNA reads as TGTGCCAGCAGCTCGGGACAGGGGAGGTCACCCCTCCACTTT.

This CDR3 reads CASSQLGLSSEAFF. CDR3 nucleotides: TGTGCCAGCAGCCAACTTGGACTGTCCTCTGAAGCTTTCTTT. This chain connects TRBV3-1 (or the pseudogene TRBV3-2) to TRBJ1-1; D is uncertain. The CDR3 is made up of 14 amino acids. Germline CDR1 and CDR2: LGHDT and YNNKEL (reference sequence). Trimming pared 2 bases from V and 6 bases from J, leaving 13 bases between.

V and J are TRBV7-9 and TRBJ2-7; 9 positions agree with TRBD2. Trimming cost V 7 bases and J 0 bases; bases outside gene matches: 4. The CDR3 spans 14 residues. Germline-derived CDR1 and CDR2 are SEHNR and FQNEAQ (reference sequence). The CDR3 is CASTLAGSSYEQYF. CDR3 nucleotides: TGTGCCAGCACCCTAGCGGGGAGCTCCTACGAGCAGTACTTC.

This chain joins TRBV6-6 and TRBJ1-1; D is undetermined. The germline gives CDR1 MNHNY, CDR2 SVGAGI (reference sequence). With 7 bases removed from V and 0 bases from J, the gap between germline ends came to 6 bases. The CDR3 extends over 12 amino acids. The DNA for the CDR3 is TGTGCCAGCACCCCTATGAACACTGAAGCTTTCTTT. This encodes CASTPMNTEAFF.

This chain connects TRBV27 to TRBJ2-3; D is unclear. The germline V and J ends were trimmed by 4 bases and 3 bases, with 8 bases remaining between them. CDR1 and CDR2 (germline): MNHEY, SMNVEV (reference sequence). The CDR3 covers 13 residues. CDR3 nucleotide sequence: TGTGCCAGCAGTTATTCCCCGACAGATACGCAGTATTTT. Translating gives CASSYSPTDTQYF.

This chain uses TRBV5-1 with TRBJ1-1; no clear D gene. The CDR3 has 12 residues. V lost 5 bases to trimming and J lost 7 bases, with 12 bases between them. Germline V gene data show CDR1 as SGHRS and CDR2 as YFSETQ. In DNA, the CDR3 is TGCGCCAGCAGTCTAGAAGAGGGTGAAGCTTTCTTT. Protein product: CASSLEEGEAFF.

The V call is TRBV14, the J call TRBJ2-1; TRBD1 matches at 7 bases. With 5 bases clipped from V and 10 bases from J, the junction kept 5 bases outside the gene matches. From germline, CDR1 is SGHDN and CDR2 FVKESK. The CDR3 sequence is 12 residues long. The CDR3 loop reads CASSKTRGEQFF. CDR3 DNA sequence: TGTGCCAGCAGCAAAACCAGGGGGGAGCAGTTCTTC. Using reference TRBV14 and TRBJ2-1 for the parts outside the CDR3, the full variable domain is EAGVTQFPSHSVIEKGQTVTLRCDPISGHDNLYWYRRVMGKEIKFLLHFVKESKQDESGMPNNRFLAERTGGTYSTLKVQPAELEDSGVYFCASSKTRGEQFFGPGTRLTVL.

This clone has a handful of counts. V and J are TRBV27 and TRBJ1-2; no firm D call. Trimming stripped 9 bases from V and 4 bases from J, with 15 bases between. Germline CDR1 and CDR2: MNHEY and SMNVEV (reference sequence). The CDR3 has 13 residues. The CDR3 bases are TGTGCCAGTGCTCGAAAGGAGTTCTATGGCTACACCTTC. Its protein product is CASARKEFYGYTF.

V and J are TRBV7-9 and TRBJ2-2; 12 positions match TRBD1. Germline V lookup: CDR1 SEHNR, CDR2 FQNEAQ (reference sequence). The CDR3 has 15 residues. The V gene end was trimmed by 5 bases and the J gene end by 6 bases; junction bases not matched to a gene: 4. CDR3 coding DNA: TGTGCCAGCAGCCCGGGACAGGGGGCTGCCGGGGAGCTGTTTTTT. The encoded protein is CASSPGQGAAGELFF.

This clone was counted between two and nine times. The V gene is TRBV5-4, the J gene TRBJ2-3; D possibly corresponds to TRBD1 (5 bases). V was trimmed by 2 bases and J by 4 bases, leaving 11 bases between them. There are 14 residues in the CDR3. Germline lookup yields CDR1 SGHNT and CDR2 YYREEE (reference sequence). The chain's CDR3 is CASSLGEFSDTQYF. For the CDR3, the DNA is TGTGCCAGCAGCTTAGGGGAATTCTCAGATACGCAGTATTTT. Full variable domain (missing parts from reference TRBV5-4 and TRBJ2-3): ETGVTQSPTHLIKTRGQQVTLRCSSQSGHNTVSWYQQALGQGPQFIFQYYREEENGRGNFPPRFSGLQFPNYSSELNVNALELDDSALYLCASSLGEFSDTQYFGPGTRLTVL.

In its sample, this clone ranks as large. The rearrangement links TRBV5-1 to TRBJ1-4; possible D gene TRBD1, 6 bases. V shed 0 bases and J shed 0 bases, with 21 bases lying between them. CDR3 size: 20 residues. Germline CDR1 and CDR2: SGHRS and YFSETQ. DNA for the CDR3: TGCGCCAGCAGCTTGGGCCAGGGGATAAACCTGAGAGCAACTAATGAAAAACTGTTTTTT. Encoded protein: CASSLGQGINLRATNEKLFF.

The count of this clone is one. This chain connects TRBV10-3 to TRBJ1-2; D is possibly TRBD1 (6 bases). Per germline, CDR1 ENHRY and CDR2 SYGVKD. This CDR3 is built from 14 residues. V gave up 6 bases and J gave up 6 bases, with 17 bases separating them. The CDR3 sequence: CAIRGEWAGDGYTF. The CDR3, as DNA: TGTGCCATCAGGGGCGAGTGGGCAGGGGATGGCTACACCTTC.

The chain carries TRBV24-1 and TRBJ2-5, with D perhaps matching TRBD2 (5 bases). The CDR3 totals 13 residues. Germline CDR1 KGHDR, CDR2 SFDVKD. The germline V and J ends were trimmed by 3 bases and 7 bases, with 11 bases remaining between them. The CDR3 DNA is TGTGCCACCAGTGATCCGGGGAGTCGGACCCAGTACTTC. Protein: CATSDPGSRTQYF.

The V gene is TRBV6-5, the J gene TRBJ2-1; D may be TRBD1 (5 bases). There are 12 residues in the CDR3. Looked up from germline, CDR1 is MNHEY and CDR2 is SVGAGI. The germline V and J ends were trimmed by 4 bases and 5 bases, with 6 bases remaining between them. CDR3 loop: CASSFRDNEQFF. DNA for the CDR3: TGTGCCAGCAGTTTCAGGGACAATGAGCAGTTCTTC.

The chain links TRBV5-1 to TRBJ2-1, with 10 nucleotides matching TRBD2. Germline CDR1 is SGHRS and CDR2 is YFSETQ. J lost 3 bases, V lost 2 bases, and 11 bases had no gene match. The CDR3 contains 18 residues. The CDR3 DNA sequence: TGCGCCAGCAGCTTTTCAAGCCTAGCGGGGGTCCTCTACAATGAGCAGTTCTTC. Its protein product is CASSFSSLAGVLYNEQFF.

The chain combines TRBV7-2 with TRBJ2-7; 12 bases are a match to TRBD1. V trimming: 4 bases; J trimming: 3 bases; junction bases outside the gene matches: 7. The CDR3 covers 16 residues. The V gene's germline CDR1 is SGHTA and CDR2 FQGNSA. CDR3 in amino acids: CASSYPGQGAFYEQYF. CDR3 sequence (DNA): TGTGCCAGCAGCTATCCGGGACAGGGGGCGTTCTACGAGCAGTACTTC.

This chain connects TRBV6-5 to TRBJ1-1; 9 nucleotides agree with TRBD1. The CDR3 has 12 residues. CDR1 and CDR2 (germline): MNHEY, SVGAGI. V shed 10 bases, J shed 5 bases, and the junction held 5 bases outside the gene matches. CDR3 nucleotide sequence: TGTGCCACTACGGACAGGGGAACTGAAGCTTTCTTT. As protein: CATTDRGTEAFF.

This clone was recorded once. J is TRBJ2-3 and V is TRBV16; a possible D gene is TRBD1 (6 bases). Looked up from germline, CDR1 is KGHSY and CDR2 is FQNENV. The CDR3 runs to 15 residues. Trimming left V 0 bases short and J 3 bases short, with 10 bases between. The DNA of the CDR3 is TGTGCCAGCAGCCAATCGCAGGGGAGTACAGATACGCAGTATTTT. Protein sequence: CASSQSQGSTDTQYF.

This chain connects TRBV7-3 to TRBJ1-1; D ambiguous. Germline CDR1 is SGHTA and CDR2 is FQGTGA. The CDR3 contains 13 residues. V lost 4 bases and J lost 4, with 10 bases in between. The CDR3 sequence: CASSSFEGTEAFF. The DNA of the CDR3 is TGTGCCAGCAGCTCCTTTGAGGGCACTGAAGCTTTCTTT.

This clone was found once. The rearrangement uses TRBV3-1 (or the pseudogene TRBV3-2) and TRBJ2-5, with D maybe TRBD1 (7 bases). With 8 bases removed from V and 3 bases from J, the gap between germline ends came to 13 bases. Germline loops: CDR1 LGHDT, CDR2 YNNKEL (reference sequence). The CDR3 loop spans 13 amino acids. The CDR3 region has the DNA TGTGCCAGCGGCACAGGGGAGGAAGAGACCCAGTACTTC. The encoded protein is CASGTGEEETQYF.

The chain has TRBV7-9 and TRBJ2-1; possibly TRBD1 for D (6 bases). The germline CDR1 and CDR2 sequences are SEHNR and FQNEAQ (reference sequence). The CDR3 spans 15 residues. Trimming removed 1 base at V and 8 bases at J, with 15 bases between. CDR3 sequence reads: CASSLDGQSGDEQFF. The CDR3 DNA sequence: TGTGCCAGCAGCTTAGATGGACAGAGTGGAGATGAGCAGTTCTTC.

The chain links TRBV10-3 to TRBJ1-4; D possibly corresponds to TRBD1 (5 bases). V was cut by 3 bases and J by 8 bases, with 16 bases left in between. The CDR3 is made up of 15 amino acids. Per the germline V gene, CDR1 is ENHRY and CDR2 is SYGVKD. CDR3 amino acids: CAISDASRDVEKLFF. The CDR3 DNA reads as TGTGCCATCAGTGATGCCTCCAGGGATGTAGAAAAACTGTTTTTT.

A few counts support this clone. The CDR3 spells CASSSEGSPLHF. CDR3 coding DNA: TGTGCCAGCAGTTCAGAGGGTTCACCCCTCCACTTT. The chain links TRBV13 to TRBJ1-6; D ambiguous. Trimming shortened V by 6 bases and J by 9 bases, and 9 bases separated the two germline ends. Germline V gene sequence: CDR1 PRHDT, CDR2 FYEKMQ (reference sequence). The CDR3 is made up of 12 amino acids. Full variable domain (outside the CDR3, taken from reference TRBV13 and TRBJ1-6): AAGVIQSPRHLIKEKRETATLKCYPIPRHDTVYWYQQGPGQDPQFLISFYEKMQSDKGSIPDRFSAQQFSDYHSELNMSSLELGDSALYFCASSSEGSPLHFGNGTRLTVT.